The entry that follows covers one T cell receptor (beta chain) sequence. What it binds is not known. The sample belongs to a study of beta chain features in type 1 diabetes. General study findings and limits: In the patient group, naive, central memory and Treg TCRB repertoires seemed more alike than in the healthy donor group. Amplification by PCR could prefer shorter templates, with the same effect in patients and controls.

Trimming shortened V by 4 bases and J by 6 bases, and 11 bases separated the two germline ends. The length of the CDR3 is 13 residues. CDR1 and CDR2 (germline): SGHRS, YFSETQ. The isolated RNA, all of it, was reverse transcribed, so expressed TCRB transcripts were what got sequenced. Using immunoSEQ multiplex PCR, the repertoire was profiled, and TCRdb retains in-frame clones only, with some absent. The table lists about 470,000 clones, 25% to 35% of them singletons. CD4+ naive, central memory, regulatory and stem cell-like memory subsets were isolated by sorting on CD45RO/CCR7/CD25/CD127/CD95/CD27. The TCR comes from a young man in good health. Material: naive CD4+ T cells from blood. The chain combines TRBV5-1 with TRBJ2-1, with D possibly being TRBD2 (6 bases). The CDR3 loop reads CASSIGTPNEQFF. CDR3 in DNA: TGCGCCAGCAGCATTGGGACTCCCAATGAGCAGTTCTTC.